The sequence of this T cell receptor (beta chain) was determined in a study of T-cell reconstitution after alpha-beta-depleted transplantation in children. Study results and limitations: Some patients' high day-60 TCRbeta diversity was traced to surviving recipient T cells and thymic progenitors.

The CDR3 consists of 15 residues. Trimming took off 6 bases at V and 5 bases at J, with 17 bases between the two ends. The authors prepared the TCRbeta library with unique molecular identifiers. TCRdb re-analysed the PCR reads in MiXCR, keeping a single row per CDR3 protein. The sample lists around 500,000 distinct CDR3 sequences; 20% to 25% were seen once. There are many counts of this clonotype. Its specificity is not known. The V and J genes are TRBV12-3 or TRBV12-4 and TRBJ1-5; perhaps TRBD1 as D (5 bases). The receptor's source is a boy less than two years old who had a stem cell transplant for acute myeloid leukemia, so the T cells may come from the graft donor. Material: PBMCs, mostly from graft donor cells, obtained 360 days after TCRalphabeta/CD19-depleted stem cell transplant. CDR3 in DNA: TGTGCCAGCAGCCGGGGCGGGTCGCATGATCAGCCCCAGCATTTT. Translating gives CASSRGGSHDQPQHF.